The T cell receptor beta chain under discussion was sequenced for a study of OX40 agonist ivuxolimab in advanced cancers. Whole-study context: The mean age was about 61 years, ranging from about 23 to 79, with approximately 85% of participants male.

Trimming took off 5 bases at V and 2 bases at J, with 16 bases between the two ends. This CDR3 spans 15 amino acids. In germline, CDR1 is SEHNR, CDR2 FQNEAQ (reference sequence). Blood sampling was done at baseline, cycle 4 day 1, and cycle 7 day 1. The protocol was immunoSEQ multiplex PCR, while the TCRdb copy is restricted to in-frame clones and leaves out a portion. The sample has about 91,000 clones, around 87% seen once. V and J are TRBV7-9 and TRBJ2-7; a weak D match, TRBD1 (6 bases). The material was CD4+ or CD8+ T cells sorted from blood, obtained in a trial of the OX40 agonist ivuxolimab. The TCR was taken from an adult with an advanced solid tumor such as melanoma, head and neck, liver or kidney cancer. The CDR3 loop reads CASSPRTAIPYEQYF. Written as DNA, the CDR3 is TGTGCCAGCAGCCCGAGGACAGCCATCCCCTACGAGCAGTACTTC.